The 16 T cell receptor beta chains given below trace back to one sample, sequenced in a study of CD8+CD57+ T cells in acquired aplastic anemia. Genomic DNA served as template for TCR beta VDJ and CDR3 profiling. TCRdb reprocessed the reads via MiXCR and lists one record per CDR3 protein. The sample lists about 180,000 distinct CDR3 sequences; under 55% were seen once. What was sequenced was sorted CD4+, CD8+, or CD8+CD57+ T cells (not recorded which) from PBMCs. The origin of the receptors is a human donor in good health.

At least ten counts were recorded for this clonotype. The chain couples TRBV19 to TRBJ1-6; D possibly corresponds to TRBD1 (5 bases). Germline V gene lookup returns CDR1 LNHDA and CDR2 SQIVND (reference sequence). Trimming took 1 base from V and 6 from J, leaving 7 bases between them. The CDR3 has 14 amino acids. The CDR3 DNA reads as TGTGCCAGTAGTATAGTGAGGGGTAATTCACCCCTCCACTTT. This gives the protein CASSIVRGNSPLHF.

Note on this clonotype: The junction does not match germline at one end; this may be a read error. V and J are TRBV20-1 and TRBJ2-3; no reliable D call. The CDR3 is 13 amino acids. The V gene's germline CDR1 is DFQATT and CDR2 SNEGSKA (reference sequence). CDR3 in DNA: TGCAGCGCTAGAGTAGGGCGGAAAGATACGCAGTATTTT. Its protein product is CSARVGRKDTQYF.

The chain is built from TRBV29-1 and TRBJ2-3; TRBD2 might be the D (5 bases). The CDR3 runs to 13 residues. Germline assignment: CDR1 SQVTM and CDR2 ANQGSEA. V lost 3 bases, J lost 2 bases, and 9 bases lay in between. The CDR3 bases are TGCAGCGTTGAGGGCGGGCTCACAGATACGCAGTATTTT. Translating it yields CSVEGGLTDTQYF.

The rearrangement links TRBV10-2 to TRBJ2-7; TRBD1 matches at 10 bases. CDR3 size: 14 residues. Unmatched junction bases numbered 6, after V lost 5 bases and J lost 5 bases. Germline V gives CDR1 WSHSY, CDR2 SAAADI. The CDR3 nucleotides are TGCGCCAGCAGTCCGGGACAGGGGATCGACGAGCAGTACTTC. Translating gives CASSPGQGIDEQYF.

The sample holds a few counts of this clonotype. DNA for the CDR3: TGTGCCAGCAGCCAACAGGGGGCGAACACTGAAGCTTTCTTT. Amino acids: CASSQQGANTEAFF. The chain uses TRBV4-2 and TRBJ1-1, with TRBD1 matching 8 bases. The length of the CDR3 is 14 residues. The V and J ends lost 2 bases and 1 base, in that order; junction bases with no gene match: 0. CDR1 is LGHNA, CDR2 YNFKEQ, per germline.

This clonotype was seen a handful of times. The chain combines TRBV4-2 with TRBJ2-2; D gene unclear. Trimming removed 1 base at V and 3 bases at J, with 9 bases between. This CDR3 region has 15 residues. Per germline, CDR1 LGHNA and CDR2 YNFKEQ. DNA of the CDR3: TGTGCCAGCAGCCAAGGACACCGGGACACCGGGGAGCTGTTTTTT. It translates to CASSQGHRDTGELFF.

The table lists this clonotype with many counts. The rearrangement joins TRBV18 to TRBJ2-5, with D uncertain. The CDR3 totals 12 residues. V dropped 6 bases and J dropped 2 bases, with 7 bases sitting between them. The V gene's germline CDR1 is KGHSH and CDR2 LQKENI. The CDR3 DNA reads as TGTGCCAGCTCTCCCCTGCAAGAGACCCAGTACTTC. The encoded protein is CASSPLQETQYF.

The rearrangement joins TRBV3-1 to TRBJ1-5; D remains ambiguous. V lost 3 bases and J 5 bases, leaving 17 bases between the germline ends. The CDR3 has 16 amino acids. CDR1 is LGHDT, CDR2 YNNKEL, per germline (reference sequence). The CDR3 coding sequence is TGTGCCAGCAGCCACTCGATGGGAGGGCCTGATCAGCCCCAGCATTTT. Amino acids: CASSHSMGGPDQPQHF.

This clonotype was counted many times. V usage is TRBV6-1 and J usage is TRBJ2-7, with D perhaps TRBD2 (5 bases). Germline V gene data show CDR1 as MNHNS and CDR2 as SASEGT. Trimming cost V 2 bases and J 0 bases, with 11 bases left between them. The CDR3 spans 15 residues. The CDR3 here is CASSEHRGFSYEQYF. DNA of the CDR3: TGTGCCAGCAGTGAACACCGGGGATTCTCCTACGAGCAGTACTTC.

CDR3 DNA sequence: TGTGCCAGCAGCGTAGGTGAATCTAATTCACCCCTCCACTTT. Translation: CASSVGESNSPLHF. The rearrangement links TRBV9 to TRBJ1-6; the D is unclear. V was shortened by 0 bases and J by 6 bases, with 7 bases between the two germline ends. CDR3 length: 14 residues. Germline CDR1 is SGDLS and CDR2 is YYNGEE.

In its sample, this clonotype was seen a few times. CDR3 sequence: CARGQLVTVNYGYTF. CDR3 coding DNA: TGTGCCAGGGGACAGCTAGTGACGGTGAACTATGGCTACACCTTC. V and J are TRBV2 and TRBJ1-2, with TRBD1 matching over 7 bases. The CDR3 totals 15 residues. Germline V CDR1 and CDR2: SNHLY, FYNNEI. V lost 9 bases and J lost 2; bases outside the gene matches: 12.

Comments on this clonotype: The junction does not match germline at one end; this may be a read error. The chain carries TRBV5-1 and TRBJ1-2, with D perhaps TRBD1 (5 bases). CDR1 is SGHRS and CDR2 is YFSETQ in the germline V gene. The length of the CDR3 is 16 residues. The CDR3 bases are TGCGCCAGCGGCTTGACGGGACCCCGGAGCGGCTATGGCTACACCTTC. Translation: CASGLTGPRSGYGYTF.

Many counts were recorded for this clonotype. The CDR3 region is CASRSIGPGELFF. As DNA, the CDR3 is TGTGCCAGCAGGTCTATTGGACCCGGGGAGCTGTTTTTT. The gene calls are TRBV11-3 and TRBJ2-2; unclear D gene. The V end was cut by 6 bases, the J end by 6 bases, with 11 bases between. This CDR3 has 13 residues. In germline, CDR1 is SGHNT, CDR2 YENEEA.

As for this clonotype: One base away lies a much larger clone, so this may be a sequencing read error. The chain has TRBV20-1 and TRBJ2-1, with 9 bases identical to TRBD2. The length of the CDR3 is 19 residues. Germline CDR1 reads DFQATT; CDR2 reads SNEGSKA (reference sequence). CDR3 DNA: TGCAGTGCTAGAGATAGAAGGGTATCGCGGGGGGGCTCCTACAATCAGCAGTTCTTC. Translation: CSARDRRVSRGGSYNQQFF.

V usage is TRBV19 and J usage is TRBJ1-3, with a tentative D call TRBD1 (5 bases). With 7 bases removed from V and 4 bases from J, the gap between germline ends came to 14 bases. This CDR3 contains 14 residues. Germline CDR1 and CDR2: LNHDA and SQIVND (reference sequence). The CDR3 is CASTRANTGNTIYF. The CDR3 DNA is TGTGCCAGTACCAGGGCCAATACCGGAAACACCATATATTTT.

Of note for this clonotype: The junction differs from germline at one of its ends, possibly a read error. The chain uses TRBV7-7 and TRBJ2-7; 10 bases line up with TRBD1. Germline CDR1 and CDR2: SSHAT and FNYEAQ (reference sequence). The CDR3 covers 17 residues. The CDR3: CASSLVRTGGSRHEQYF. The CDR3 DNA follows: TGTGCTAGCAGCTTAGTGAGGACAGGGGGGAGCCGACACGAGCAGTACTTC.